A single sample gave rise to the 29 T cell receptor beta chains below, sequenced in a study of T cells in Graves' hyperthyroidism and ophthalmopathy. The investigators amplified TCR beta CDR3 regions from RNA transcripts. Using the HTBI primer set, a first-round RT-PCR was run on the TCR CDR3. TCRdb ran MiXCR on the multiplex PCR reads and lists one entry per CDR3 protein. The sample has more than 500,000 distinct CDR3 sequences; 12% to 15% are singletons. The sample comprised blood. The source is a woman aged 35 to 49 with Graves' hyperthyroidism.

This chain links TRBV12-3 or TRBV12-4 with TRBJ1-2; possible D gene TRBD1, 6 bases. The V end was cut by 6 bases, the J end by 2 bases, with 16 bases between. CDR3 length equals 15 residues. CDR3 loop: CASSRPGTGNYGYTF. Here the CDR3 DNA reads TGTGCCAGCAGCCGACCTGGTACAGGGAACTATGGCTACACCTTC.

The chain links TRBV7-9 to TRBJ1-4; D gene unclear. Germline CDR1 is SEHNR and CDR2 is FQNEAQ (reference sequence). Trimming removed 4 bases from V and 0 bases from J, with 9 bases in between. The CDR3 length is 15 residues. DNA of the CDR3: TGTGCCAGCAGCTGGAGGGCTGCAACTAATGAAAAACTGTTTTTT. It translates to CASSWRAATNEKLFF.

In its sample, this clonotype was seen a few times. The chain recombines TRBV7-3 with TRBJ2-1; the D gene could be TRBD1 or TRBD2 (5 bases each). V was pared by 2 bases and J by 2 bases, with 10 bases between. Germline V gene data show CDR1 as SGHTA and CDR2 as FQGTGA. The CDR3 consists of 15 residues. The CDR3 nucleotides are TGTGCCAGCAGCTTAGGGACGGCGCCCTACAATGAGCAGTTCTTC. Its translation: CASSLGTAPYNEQFF.

This clonotype was recorded a few times. V usage is TRBV6-1 and J usage is TRBJ1-6; maybe TRBD1 (6 bases). The V and J ends lost 6 bases and 10 bases respectively, with 13 bases between them. Germline CDR1 and CDR2: MNHNS and SASEGT. CDR3 length equals 13 residues. CDR3 sequence: CASSNSGGSPLHF. CDR3 in DNA: TGTGCCAGCAGCAACTCGGGGGGCTCACCCCTCCACTTT.

The rearrangement uses TRBV6-2 or TRBV6-3 and TRBJ2-2, with 8 bases fitting TRBD1. V was clipped by 6 bases and J by 0 bases; unmatched bases: 3. Germline assignment: CDR1 MNHEY and CDR2 SVGEGT. CDR3 length: 15 amino acids. The CDR3 sequence: CASRSDRANTGELFF. The DNA of the CDR3 is TGTGCCAGCAGGTCGGACAGGGCGAACACCGGGGAGCTGTTTTTT.

As concerns this clonotype: This may stem from a read error, because a much larger clone lies one nucleotide away. The rearrangement joins TRBV18 to TRBJ2-5; 7 positions match TRBD1. Looked up from germline, CDR1 is KGHSH and CDR2 is LQKENI. The ends lost 3 bases at V and 13 bases at J; junction bases unmatched: 8. The CDR3 runs 12 residues. CDR3 DNA sequence: TGTGCCAGCTCACCGACAGGGTTGGAGCTGTACTTC. Encoded protein: CASSPTGLELYF.

The chain uses TRBV3-1 and TRBJ2-7; 14 bases agree with TRBD2. CDR3 length equals 21 residues. Germline CDR1 reads LGHDT; CDR2 reads YNNKEL (reference sequence). V was pared by 4 bases and J by 7 bases, with 24 bases of the junction left unmatched. The CDR3 coding sequence is TGTGCCAGCAGCCCGAAGCTCCCAGGTGGGACTAGCGGGAGACGCACGGGTGAGCAGTACTTC. It translates to CASSPKLPGGTSGRRTGEQYF.

This clonotype was seen many times. The chain uses TRBV5-1 and TRBJ2-1; 9 nucleotides line up with TRBD1. Germline CDR1 reads SGHRS; CDR2 reads YFSETQ. The CDR3 totals 13 residues. Trimming removed 5 bases from V and 8 bases from J; junction bases left unmatched: 5. The CDR3 bases are TGCGCCAGCAGTTTGACAGGGGGAGATGAGCAGTTCTTC. This translates into CASSLTGGDEQFF.

This clonotype was observed many times. The rearrangement joins TRBV6-1 to TRBJ1-2; the D gene is possibly TRBD1 (5 bases). The CDR3 is made up of 17 amino acids. Trimming stripped 1 base from V and 2 bases from J, with 17 bases between. CDR1 MNHNS and CDR2 SASEGT come from the germline V gene. CDR3 DNA sequence: TGTGCCAGCAGTGAAGGGATGGGGACGGCGGGAAACTATGGCTACACCTTC. It yields the protein CASSEGMGTAGNYGYTF.

The chain has TRBV19 and TRBJ1-5; D is possibly TRBD1 (5 bases). V lost 6 bases to trimming and J lost 3 bases, with 15 bases between them. This CDR3 is built from 15 residues. Germline V gene sequence: CDR1 LNHDA, CDR2 SQIVND (reference sequence). The CDR3 coding sequence is TGTGCCAGTAGCTCCCGGGGCCCAGCCAATCAGCCCCAGCATTTT. Protein product: CASSSRGPANQPQHF.

The rearrangement joins TRBV30 to TRBJ2-1, with D tentatively TRBD1 or TRBD2 (6 bases each). Per the germline V gene, CDR1 is GTSNPN and CDR2 is SVGIG (reference sequence). Trimming pared 0 bases from V and 4 bases from J, leaving 10 bases between. CDR3 size: 14 residues. The chain's CDR3 is CAWSVRGLYNEQFF. Here the CDR3 DNA reads TGTGCCTGGAGTGTACGGGGGCTATACAATGAGCAGTTCTTC.

This clonotype was picked up many times. The genes are TRBV7-2 and TRBJ2-5, with D possibly TRBD2 on 5 matching bases. Trimming left V 2 bases short and J 3 bases short, with 10 bases between. The CDR3 extends over 14 amino acids. Per germline, CDR1 SGHTA and CDR2 FQGNSA. The CDR3 protein is CASSLFRAEETQYF. In DNA, the CDR3 is TGTGCCAGCAGCTTATTTCGAGCGGAAGAGACCCAGTACTTC.

Many counts were recorded for this clonotype. The rearrangement uses TRBV28 and TRBJ2-2, with 11 bases lining up with TRBD2. The length of the CDR3 is 15 residues. The germline V gene encodes CDR1 MDHEN and CDR2 SYDVKM. Trimming at V came to 5 bases and at J to 6 bases, leaving 5 bases not matched to a gene. The CDR3 DNA reads TGTGCCAGCAGTAACCCGGGACTAGCGGCCGGGGAGCTGTTTTTT. It yields the protein CASSNPGLAAGELFF.

To note about this clonotype: A much larger clone lies a single base off, so this may be a read error. The chain recombines TRBV6-5 with TRBJ2-2; TRBD2 might be the D (5 bases). V was pared by 0 bases and J by 5 bases, with 13 bases between. This CDR3 has 16 residues. Germline CDR1 reads MNHEY; CDR2 reads SVGAGI. The CDR3, as DNA: TGTGCCAGCAGTTACTCGATGGACGGCGGGACCGGGGAGCTGTTTTTT. Protein product: CASSYSMDGGTGELFF.

V usage is TRBV18 and J usage is TRBJ1-5; the D gene is possibly TRBD1 (6 bases). This CDR3 has 18 residues. Per germline, CDR1 KGHSH and CDR2 LQKENI. V lost 0 bases, J lost 1 base, and 16 bases lay in between. CDR3 DNA: TGTGCCAGCTCACCACCTAACCAGCGAGGGGGGAGCAATCAGCCCCAGCATTTT. Its translation: CASSPPNQRGGSNQPQHF. Looking up the rest from reference TRBV18 and TRBJ1-5 gives the full variable domain: NAGVMQNPRHLVRRRGQEARLRCSPMKGHSHVYWYRQLPEEGLKFMVYLQKENIIDESGMPKERFSAEFPKEGPSILRIQQVVRGDSAAYFCASSPPNQRGGSNQPQHFGDGTRLSIL.

The sample holds many counts of this clonotype. The V gene is TRBV29-1, the J gene TRBJ1-2, with unresolved D. Germline CDR1 is SQVTM and CDR2 is ANQGSEA. CDR3 length: 11 amino acids. V lost 2 bases, J lost 6 bases, and 7 bases lay in between. The CDR3: CSVESTDGYTF. The CDR3, as DNA: TGCAGCGTTGAAAGTACGGATGGCTACACCTTC.

This clonotype was seen just once. Since a much larger clone is just one base distant, this may be a read error. This chain connects TRBV28 to TRBJ1-1; 9 bases fit TRBD1. Germline values: CDR1 MDHEN, CDR2 SYDVKM. This CDR3 is 14 amino acids long. Written as DNA, the CDR3 is TGTGCCAGCAGTGCGCAACAGGGGGCCACTGAAGCTTCCTTT. Translated: CASSAQQGATEASF.

Note on this clonotype: This may stem from a read error, because a much larger clone lies one nucleotide away. The J gene is TRBJ2-7, the V gene TRBV27; D may be TRBD1 or TRBD2 (5 bases each). The germline V and J ends were trimmed by 5 bases and 3 bases, with 14 bases remaining between them. Germline V gene lookup returns CDR1 MNHEY and CDR2 SMNVEV (reference sequence). This CDR3 comprises 14 residues. This CDR3 reads CASSRWDVRYEQYF. The CDR3 bases are TGTGCCAGCAGTCGCTGGGACGTTCGCTACGAGCAGTACTTC.

The chain carries TRBV7-9 and TRBJ2-7, with TRBD2 matching 13 bases. J gave up 2 bases and V 7 bases, and 11 bases lay outside the gene matches. Per germline, CDR1 SEHNR and CDR2 FQNEAQ (reference sequence). This CDR3 has 17 amino acids. Here the CDR3 reads CASTPTTSGRETYEQYF. CDR3 bases: TGTGCCAGCACTCCCACTACTAGCGGGAGGGAAACCTACGAGCAGTACTTC.

This clonotype was detected ten times or more. The rearrangement joins TRBV12-3 or TRBV12-4 to TRBJ2-3; D remains unclear. The CDR3 is made up of 14 amino acids. The V and J ends lost 5 bases and 2 bases respectively, with 11 bases between them. CDR3 loop: CASSEATDTDTQYF. The DNA of the CDR3 is TGTGCCAGCAGTGAGGCCACGGACACAGATACGCAGTATTTT.

This clonotype occurred many times. The rearrangement uses TRBV20-1 and TRBJ2-1, with 8 bases fitting TRBD2. The germline V gene has CDR1 DFQATT and CDR2 SNEGSKA (reference sequence). The J segment lost 6 bases and the V segment lost 6 bases, leaving 19 bases of the junction unmatched. The CDR3 sequence is 17 residues long. The CDR3 DNA reads TGCAGTGCCTTTCCTTTTAGCGGGACCTTACTGGGCAATGAGCAGTTCTTC. This codes for CSAFPFSGTLLGNEQFF.

In its sample, this clonotype was seen a few times. The CDR3 protein is CASSPLAVGDEQYF. CDR3 in DNA: TGTGCCAGCAGCCCTCTAGCGGTGGGGGACGAGCAGTACTTC. The rearrangement joins TRBV4-2 to TRBJ2-7, with TRBD2 matching 7 bases. Unmatched junction bases numbered 8, after V lost 4 bases and J lost 5 bases. Germline values: CDR1 LGHNA, CDR2 YNFKEQ. This CDR3 is built from 14 residues.

This clonotype has ten or more counts. The genes are TRBV9 and TRBJ2-1; 15 positions match TRBD2. This CDR3 comprises 18 residues. Trimming cost V 4 bases and J 4 bases; bases outside gene matches: 9. Germline CDR1 is SGDLS and CDR2 is YYNGEE. In DNA form, the CDR3 reads TGTGCCAGCAGCTCTGGACTAGCGGGAGGGATTCAGTACAATGAGCAGTTCTTC. Translating gives CASSSGLAGGIQYNEQFF.

In nucleotides, the CDR3 is TGCAGTGCTAGAGATCGACTAGCGGTAGAAGAGACCCAGTACTTC. This codes for CSARDRLAVEETQYF. The chain carries TRBV20-1 and TRBJ2-5; TRBD2 aligns across 9 bases. Germline CDR1 DFQATT, CDR2 SNEGSKA (reference sequence). V lost 0 bases, J lost 3 bases, and 5 bases stayed unmatched. CDR3 length: 15 amino acids.

The chain employs TRBV6-5 and TRBJ2-5; 10 nucleotides match TRBD1. CDR1 and CDR2 (germline): MNHEY, SVGAGI. The CDR3 contains 17 residues. V trimming: 2 bases; J trimming: 3 bases; junction bases outside the gene matches: 9. CDR3 DNA: TGTGCCAGCAGTTACCAGGGGACAGGGGTGGCCGAAGAGACCCAGTACTTC. Translated, it gives CASSYQGTGVAEETQYF.

This clonotype was found a few times. The chain couples TRBV6-1 to TRBJ1-2; D unclear. This CDR3 region has 12 residues. Germline CDR1 and CDR2: MNHNS and SASEGT. V shed 5 bases and J shed 8 bases, with 12 bases lying between them. CDR3 DNA: TGTGCCAGCAGTCCAGTGTTAGGCGGCTACACCTTC. As protein: CASSPVLGGYTF.

This clonotype was detected ten times or more. The genes are TRBV3-1 and TRBJ2-7; D perhaps matches TRBD1 (6 bases). Trimming pared 5 bases from V and 5 bases from J, leaving 13 bases between. This CDR3 contains 13 residues. The germline V gene encodes CDR1 LGHDT and CDR2 YNNKEL (reference sequence). The CDR3 region is CASSGTPRDEQYF. The CDR3 coding sequence is TGTGCCAGCAGCGGGACACCCAGGGACGAGCAGTACTTC.

The CDR3 sequence is CASSAADGGGHEQYF. The CDR3 bases are TGTGCCAGCAGTGCAGCTGACGGGGGGGGACACGAGCAGTACTTC. V gene TRBV25-1 combines with J gene TRBJ2-7; 8 positions agree with TRBD2. V was pared by 4 bases and J by 5 bases, with 10 bases of the junction left unmatched. This CDR3 spans 15 amino acids. CDR1 MGHDK and CDR2 SYGVNS come from the germline V gene.

This clonotype was seen ten or more times. In DNA, the CDR3 is TGTGCCAGCAGAGATGGAGACGGCTACACCTTC. It yields the protein CASRDGDGYTF. The rearrangement uses TRBV7-9 and TRBJ1-2, with D hard to call. Trimming cost V 6 bases and J 8 bases, with 10 bases left between them. CDR3 length: 11 amino acids. Germline V CDR1 and CDR2: SEHNR, FQNEAQ (reference sequence).